Below are 29 T cell receptor beta chains sequenced from a single sample in a study of CD8+ T cells in alopecia areata. Once RNA had been extracted, it was reverse transcribed into cDNA to act as the sequencing template. Profiled with immunoSEQ multiplex PCR; TCRdb holds only in-frame clones, not every one. The sample lists approximately 99,000 clones, 50% to 60% occurring once. The sample comprised NKG2D-low CD8+ T cells sorted from blood. The receptor source for this set is a human donor with alopecia areata.

The J gene is TRBJ2-1, the V gene TRBV28; D not resolved. CDR1 and CDR2 from the germline V gene are MDHEN and SYDVKM. The CDR3 is 11 amino acids. Between the trimmed V and J ends, which lost 3 bases and 8 bases, there was a span of 5 bases. The CDR3 sequence is CASSFGYEQFF. As DNA, the CDR3 is TGTGCCAGCAGTTTCGGCTATGAGCAGTTCTTC.

Here the CDR3 reads CASSPQTTTYEQYF. DNA of the CDR3: TGTGCCAGCAGTCCGCAGACTACTACCTACGAGCAGTACTTC. This chain uses TRBV27 with TRBJ2-7, with D possibly matching TRBD2 (5 bases). The CDR3 is 14 residues long. Germline V gene data show CDR1 as MNHEY and CDR2 as SMNVEV (reference sequence). Trimming left V 5 bases short and J 2 bases short, with 13 bases between.

This clone was observed a few times. The chain combines TRBV11-2 with TRBJ2-1; 10 bases fit TRBD2. J gave up 6 bases and V 5 bases, and 4 bases lay outside the gene matches. CDR1 and CDR2 from the germline V gene are SGHAT and FQNNGV. The CDR3 consists of 14 residues. CDR3 sequence reads: CASSHRTSGNEQFF. DNA of the CDR3: TGTGCCAGCAGCCATAGGACTAGCGGCAATGAGCAGTTCTTC.

The J gene is TRBJ1-1, the V gene TRBV4-1, with D unresolved. Trimming left V 1 base short and J 0 bases short, with 6 bases between. The germline CDR1 and CDR2 sequences are MGHRA and YSYEKL. The CDR3 contains 14 residues. Here the CDR3 reads CASSQGPMNTEAFF. DNA of the CDR3: TGCGCCAGCAGCCAAGGACCCATGAACACTGAAGCTTTCTTT.

This clone has only one observation. The chain combines TRBV28 with TRBJ2-2; possibly TRBD1 or TRBD2 for D (5 bases each). The V and J ends lost 2 bases and 4 bases respectively, with 8 bases between them. The CDR3 contains 14 residues. Germline lookup yields CDR1 MDHEN and CDR2 SYDVKM. CDR3 protein: CASSLGTTTGELFF. CDR3 DNA sequence: TGTGCCAGCAGTTTAGGGACGACCACCGGGGAGCTGTTTTTT.

The V gene is TRBV20-1, the J gene TRBJ2-7; D possibly corresponds to TRBD2 (6 bases). Germline V CDR1 and CDR2: DFQATT, SNEGSKA (reference sequence). This CDR3 is built from 11 residues. Deletions cut 5 bases from V and 6 bases from J, with 11 bases between. CDR3 protein: CSASTGVEQYF. CDR3 DNA sequence: TGCAGTGCTTCAACGGGGGTCGAGCAGTACTTC.

The chain employs TRBV27 and TRBJ2-3; 14 bases agree with TRBD2. Germline loops: CDR1 MNHEY, CDR2 SMNVEV (reference sequence). The CDR3 length is 20 residues. Trimming at V came to 5 bases and at J to 3 bases, leaving 16 bases not matched to a gene. In DNA form, the CDR3 reads TGTGCCAGCAGTCTACGATTACCGGGACTAGCGGGAGTCAGTACAGATACGCAGTATTTT. It specifies CASSLRLPGLAGVSTDTQYF.

The chain links TRBV9 to TRBJ2-7; weak D call: TRBD1 (5 bases). This CDR3 is built from 14 residues. The germline V gene has CDR1 SGDLS and CDR2 YYNGEE. Trimming stripped 3 bases from V and 2 bases from J, with 12 bases between. CDR3 protein: CASSGHKGPYEQYF. The CDR3 DNA is TGTGCCAGCAGCGGACACAAGGGGCCCTACGAGCAGTACTTC.

The chain uses TRBV4-1 and TRBJ2-1, with 8 positions matching TRBD2. The CDR3 contains 15 residues. Germline values: CDR1 MGHRA, CDR2 YSYEKL. After removal of 0 bases from V and 8 bases from J, the junction contained 6 bases not matched to a gene. This CDR3 is CASSQEGLVRDEQFF. The CDR3 DNA sequence: TGCGCCAGCAGCCAAGAGGGACTAGTTCGGGATGAGCAGTTCTTC.

This sequence joins TRBV5-6 and TRBJ1-4, with a tentative D call TRBD1 (6 bases). In germline, CDR1 is SGHDT, CDR2 YYEEEE. This CDR3 contains 14 residues. With 5 bases removed from V and 7 bases from J, the gap between germline ends came to 15 bases. For the CDR3, the DNA is TGTGCCAGCAGTCCTGGGACATCTTTTGAAAAACTGTTTTTT. It translates to CASSPGTSFEKLFF.

Only one count was recorded for this clone. The gene calls are TRBV27 and TRBJ1-1, with 10 bases lining up with TRBD1. Germline assignment: CDR1 MNHEY and CDR2 SMNVEV (reference sequence). This CDR3 is 13 amino acids long. J was trimmed by 5 bases and V by 7 bases; bases with no gene match: 4. The CDR3 here is CASMTGGGTEAFF. For the CDR3, the DNA is TGTGCCAGCATGACAGGGGGCGGGACTGAAGCTTTCTTT.

This sequence joins TRBV29-1 and TRBJ1-2; no clear D. The CDR3 is 13 amino acids. Germline values: CDR1 SQVTM, CDR2 ANQGSEA. V was pared by 3 bases and J by 5 bases, with 13 bases between. DNA of the CDR3: TGCAGCGTTGATCGGGGAATAGCTTATGGCTACACCTTC. It translates to CSVDRGIAYGYTF.

The chain carries TRBV29-1 and TRBJ2-1; 11 positions match TRBD2. The CDR3 sequence is 15 residues long. The junction had 9 bases not matched to a gene; V was cut back by 8 bases and J by 3 bases. Germline CDR1 is SQVTM and CDR2 is ANQGSEA. The CDR3 DNA sequence: TGCAGCACACGTCTAGCGGGAGGTGTCTACAATGAGCAGTTCTTC. Protein sequence: CSTRLAGGVYNEQFF.

The V gene is TRBV6-5, the J gene TRBJ2-7, with no clear D. Germline V gene sequence: CDR1 MNHEY, CDR2 SVGAGI. Trimming pared 6 bases from V and 2 bases from J, leaving 11 bases between. The CDR3 extends over 13 amino acids. CDR3 region: CASSPDNTYEQYF. The DNA of the CDR3 is TGTGCCAGCAGCCCTGACAATACCTACGAGCAGTACTTC.

This clone was seen only a few times. V and J are TRBV27 and TRBJ2-7; D could derive from TRBD1 or TRBD2 (5 bases each). V lost 3 bases, J lost 3 bases, and 15 bases lay in between. The CDR3 has 15 residues. CDR1 and CDR2 (germline): MNHEY, SMNVEV (reference sequence). The CDR3 DNA reads TGTGCCAGCAGTTTCTCGCCAGGGAGAATCTACGAGCAGTACTTC. As protein: CASSFSPGRIYEQYF.

This chain uses TRBV5-1 with TRBJ2-7, with D possibly matching TRBD2 (7 bases). The CDR3 loop spans 15 amino acids. Germline V gene data show CDR1 as SGHRS and CDR2 as YFSETQ. The germline V and J ends were trimmed by 1 base and 0 bases, with 11 bases remaining between them. The CDR3 region is CASSLRGASSYEQYF. The CDR3 DNA reads TGCGCCAGCAGCTTGCGGGGGGCCAGCTCCTACGAGCAGTACTTC. Looking up the rest from reference TRBV5-1 and TRBJ2-7 gives the full variable domain: KAGVTQTPRYLIKTRGQQVTLSCSPISGHRSVSWYQQTPGQGLQFLFEYFSETQRNKGNFPGRFSGRQFSNSRSEMNVSTLELGDSALYLCASSLRGASSYEQYFGPGTRLTVT.

The chain is built from TRBV15 and TRBJ2-1; no definite D call. Germline V gene lookup returns CDR1 LNHNV and CDR2 YYDKDF (reference sequence). This CDR3 comprises 14 residues. V was pared by 6 bases and J by 0 bases, with 9 bases between. In DNA, the CDR3 is TGTGCCACCAGAATTCCTAGCTCCTACAATGAGCAGTTCTTC. Translation gives CATRIPSSYNEQFF.

CDR3 region: CASSLGRGQGQNEQYF. CDR3 sequence (DNA): TGTGCCAGCAGCTTAGGGCGGGGCCAGGGGCAAAACGAGCAGTACTTC. The gene calls are TRBV7-9 and TRBJ2-7, with D perhaps assigned TRBD1 or TRBD2 (6 bases each). CDR1 is SEHNR, CDR2 FQNEAQ, per germline (reference sequence). The CDR3 length is 16 residues. The ends were cut back, 1 base at V and 5 bases at J, with 18 bases in the middle. The variable domain in full, with the rest retrieved from reference TRBV7-9 and TRBJ2-7, is DTGVSQNPRHKITKRGQNVTFRCDPISEHNRLYWYRQTLGQGPEFLTYFQNEAQLEKSRLLSDRFSAERPKGSFSTLEIQRTEQGDSAMYLCASSLGRGQGQNEQYFGPGTRLTVT.

V gene TRBV5-6 combines with J gene TRBJ2-7, with TRBD2 as a possible D gene (5 bases). V gave up 5 bases and J gave up 0 bases, with 12 bases separating them. Germline V gene lookup returns CDR1 SGHDT and CDR2 YYEEEE. The CDR3 loop spans 14 amino acids. The CDR3 region is CASSLSGSSYEQYF. CDR3 coding DNA: TGTGCCAGCAGTCTTTCGGGGAGCTCCTACGAGCAGTACTTC.

The V call is TRBV29-1, the J call TRBJ2-1; the match to TRBD2 covers 14 bases. This CDR3 spans 17 amino acids. The germline gives CDR1 SQVTM, CDR2 ANQGSEA. Germline trimming cut 4 bases from V and 4 bases from J; bases unmatched to any gene: 9. CDR3 residues: CSVGGLAGDSFYNEQFF. The CDR3 DNA sequence: TGCAGCGTTGGGGGACTAGCGGGAGACTCATTTTACAATGAGCAGTTCTTC.

The CDR3 bases are TGTGCCAGCAAAAGGACTAGCGGGGACTACGAGCAGTACTTC. Its translation: CASKRTSGDYEQYF. The chain links TRBV27 to TRBJ2-7; 12 bases are shared with TRBD2. Germline CDR1 MNHEY, CDR2 SMNVEV (reference sequence). Losses at the gene ends were 7 bases for V and 3 bases for J; bases not matched to a gene: 4. The CDR3 is 14 residues long.

V and J are TRBV19 and TRBJ2-3, with D perhaps matching TRBD2 (5 bases). The CDR3 is 13 residues long. Germline loops: CDR1 LNHDA, CDR2 SQIVND (reference sequence). Trimming stripped 7 bases from V and 2 bases from J, with 10 bases between. CDR3 DNA: TGTGCCAGTACTTACGGACTCACAGATACGCAGTATTTT. Translating it yields CASTYGLTDTQYF.

This clone was seen only once. The CDR3 spells CASSLAGEDTEAFF. The CDR3 coding sequence is TGCGCCAGCAGCTTGGCGGGGGAGGACACTGAAGCTTTCTTT. The V and J genes are TRBV5-1 and TRBJ1-1, with D perhaps TRBD1 (5 bases). Germline V gene data show CDR1 as SGHRS and CDR2 as YFSETQ. This CDR3 region has 14 residues. Deletions cut 0 bases from V and 3 bases from J, with 9 bases between.

This clone has more than one count but fewer than ten. This sequence joins TRBV5-1 and TRBJ2-5; 7 nucleotides agree with TRBD2. Germline V gene sequence: CDR1 SGHRS, CDR2 YFSETQ. The CDR3 covers 15 residues. J lost 3 bases, V lost 4 bases, and 9 bases had no gene match. In DNA, the CDR3 is TGCGCCAGCAGCCCAGCGGTAAGCGGGAAAGAGACCCAGTACTTC. It translates to CASSPAVSGKETQYF.

V is TRBV27 and J is TRBJ2-5, with no clear D. V gave up 6 bases and J gave up 3 bases, with 11 bases separating them. In germline, CDR1 is MNHEY, CDR2 SMNVEV (reference sequence). The CDR3 consists of 13 residues. The CDR3 here is CASRPQNKETQYF. The CDR3 bases are TGTGCCAGCAGGCCCCAGAACAAAGAGACCCAGTACTTC.

The chain combines TRBV28 with TRBJ2-7; no clear D gene. Germline V lookup: CDR1 MDHEN, CDR2 SYDVKM. Trimming cost V 4 bases and J 3 bases, with 10 bases left between them. This CDR3 region has 13 residues. As DNA, the CDR3 is TGTGCCAGCAGTTGGGGTGATCACTACGAGCAGTACTTC. Protein sequence: CASSWGDHYEQYF.

The CDR3 sequence is CASSVGGSLKRELFF. Written as DNA, the CDR3 is TGTGCCAGCAGCGTAGGTGGGAGTCTCAAGAGGGAGCTGTTTTTT. The rearrangement joins TRBV9 to TRBJ2-2, with D possibly matching TRBD2 (5 bases). This CDR3 comprises 15 residues. With 0 bases removed from V and 9 bases from J, the gap between germline ends came to 15 bases. Germline CDR1 and CDR2: SGDLS and YYNGEE. Looking up the rest from reference TRBV9 and TRBJ2-2 gives the full variable domain: DSGVTQTPKHLITATGQRVTLRCSPRSGDLSVYWYQQSLDQGLQFLIQYYNGEERAKGNILERFSAQQFPDLHSELNLSSLELGDSALYFCASSVGGSLKRELFFGEGSRLTVL.

This chain uses TRBV4-1 with TRBJ2-7; 7 nucleotides align to TRBD1. Germline V gene data show CDR1 as MGHRA and CDR2 as YSYEKL. The CDR3 covers 14 residues. V lost 4 bases, J lost 5 bases, and 8 bases stayed unmatched. CDR3 nucleotides: TGCGCCAGCAGCCCCGGACAGGCTCTGGACGAGCAGTACTTC. Amino acids: CASSPGQALDEQYF.

This clone has only a few counts. The chain recombines TRBV10-3 with TRBJ2-7, with 7 bases aligning to TRBD1. Looked up from germline, CDR1 is ENHRY and CDR2 is SYGVKD. With V trimmed by 4 bases and J by 4 bases, 7 bases remained unmatched. The CDR3 has 14 amino acids. The CDR3 DNA follows: TGTGCCATCAGTGCTGTGGGACAGACTTACGAGCAGTACTTC. It encodes CAISAVGQTYEQYF.